These 10 T cell receptor beta chains came from one sample sequenced in a study of cytomegalovirus exposure and HLA in healthy donors. This table comes from immunoSEQ multiplex PCR, and its TCRdb copy is limited to in-frame clones, with some not included. The sample lists 76,000 or so clones; approximately 95% were seen once. The source material was PBMCs. The receptors derive from a young woman in good health and CMV-seronegative.

This rearrangement joins TRBV2 to TRBJ2-7; 8 bases match TRBD2. After removal of 5 bases from V and 6 bases from J, the junction contained 12 bases not matched to a gene. The CDR3 totals 15 residues. Germline V gene data show CDR1 as SNHLY and CDR2 as FYNNEI. The CDR3 protein is CASSRSGTPGSEQYF. In DNA, the CDR3 is TGTGCCAGCAGTCGTAGCGGGACTCCCGGCTCCGAGCAGTACTTC.

The rearrangement joins TRBV6-6 to TRBJ1-5, with 10 nucleotides matching TRBD1. The V segment lost 6 bases and the J segment 3 bases; nucleotides outside the gene matches: 8. The CDR3 loop spans 16 amino acids. Germline V gene sequence: CDR1 MNHNY, CDR2 SVGAGI (reference sequence). CDR3 sequence reads: CASSTGTGVSNQPQHF. Here the CDR3 DNA reads TGTGCCAGCAGCACCGGGACAGGGGTCTCCAATCAGCCCCAGCATTTT.

This clone was seen a single time. This chain joins TRBV5-1 and TRBJ2-7; tentative D call: TRBD1 (5 bases). The CDR3 consists of 15 residues. Trimming removed 4 bases at V and 2 bases at J, with 16 bases between. The V gene's germline CDR1 is SGHRS and CDR2 YFSETQ. The CDR3: CASSPPRGRAYEQYF. The CDR3 coding sequence is TGCGCCAGCAGCCCCCCTAGGGGAAGAGCCTACGAGCAGTACTTC.

This clone occurred once. This chain links TRBV7-2 with TRBJ1-2; 7 nucleotides match TRBD1. Germline CDR1 and CDR2: SGHTA and FQGNSA. This CDR3 is 13 amino acids long. V trimming: 1 base; J trimming: 8 bases; junction bases outside the gene matches: 4. CDR3 coding DNA: TGTGCCAGCAGCTTAGGGACAGGCAGGGGCTACACCTTC. Its translation is CASSLGTGRGYTF.

The DNA of the CDR3 is TGTGCCAGCAGCCCTCAAGCCCGAGGACAGGGAGGCACTGAAGCTTTCTTT. Its translation is CASSPQARGQGGTEAFF. V and J are TRBV4-2 and TRBJ1-1; 8 nucleotides align to TRBD1. V lost 4 bases to trimming and J lost 4 bases; unmatched junction nucleotides: 14. This CDR3 spans 17 amino acids. The germline CDR1 and CDR2 sequences are LGHNA and YNFKEQ.

The chain is built from TRBV7-2 and TRBJ2-2; TRBD2 agrees at 12 bases. V shed 5 bases and J 7 bases; nucleotides not matched to a gene: 8. The CDR3 spans 16 residues. Germline V lookup: CDR1 SGHTA, CDR2 FQGNSA. As DNA, the CDR3 is TGTGCCAGCAGCGTAGGACTAGCGGGGATTGACGGGGAGCTGTTTTTT. It encodes CASSVGLAGIDGELFF.

The gene calls are TRBV7-6 and TRBJ2-2; D remains unclear. This CDR3 is built from 16 residues. Trimming cost V 1 base and J 2 bases, with 11 bases left between them. Germline V CDR1 and CDR2: SGHVS, FNYEAQ. The CDR3 is CASSLEAGSNTGELFF. For the CDR3, the DNA is TGTGCCAGCAGCTTAGAGGCAGGTTCAAACACCGGGGAGCTGTTTTTT.

This chain's CDR3 is CASSNQNRDREETQYF. CDR3 coding DNA: TGTGCCAGCAGCAACCAGAACCGGGACAGGGAAGAGACCCAGTACTTC. J is TRBJ2-5 and V is TRBV11-3; 9 bases match TRBD1. The length of the CDR3 is 16 residues. Trimming removed 5 bases from V and 3 bases from J; junction bases left unmatched: 10. CDR1 is SGHNT, CDR2 YENEEA, per germline.

This chain links TRBV5-1 with TRBJ1-1; the match to TRBD1 covers 7 bases. The CDR3 length is 22 residues. CDR1 is SGHRS and CDR2 is YFSETQ in the germline V gene. V shed 2 bases, J shed 0 bases, and the junction held 25 bases outside the gene matches. CDR3 DNA: TGCGCCAGCAGCTTAACCGAAAAACTACGGGGACAGTCGCTGAATTTGAACACTGAAGCTTTCTTT. Protein sequence: CASSLTEKLRGQSLNLNTEAFF.

The chain employs TRBV27 and TRBJ1-2, with D perhaps matching TRBD1 (5 bases). V was shortened by 6 bases and J by 3 bases, with 17 bases between the two germline ends. The CDR3 covers 15 residues. Looked up from germline, CDR1 is MNHEY and CDR2 is SMNVEV (reference sequence). CDR3 region: CASRGDWDVDYGYTF. The CDR3 coding sequence is TGTGCCAGCAGGGGGGACTGGGACGTAGACTATGGCTACACCTTC.